One sample yielded the 32 T cell receptor beta chains listed below, sequenced in a study of Ad26.COV2.S vaccination and SARS-CoV-2 variants. Profiling relied on immunoSEQ multiplex PCR, and the TCRdb table lists in-frame clones only, not all of them. The sample carries fewer than 900,000 clones, 89% recorded once. Treatment reported: approximately 18 received Ad26.COV2.S at low or high dose, single or two shots; several received placebo; per-sample allocation not given. Day 63 after the first injection of vaccine or placebo was the sampling time. Sample: peripheral blood, taken in a trial of Ad26.COV2.S vaccine versus placebo. These receptors were collected from a person between 18 and 65 years old who received the Ad26.COV2.S COVID-19 vaccine or a placebo.

The chain has TRBV7-2 and TRBJ1-4; D is unclear. There are 14 residues in the CDR3. CDR1 is SGHTA and CDR2 is FQGNSA in the germline V gene. V was shortened by 2 bases and J by 4 bases, with 8 bases between the two germline ends. CDR3 protein: CASSLMGLNEKLFF. CDR3 DNA sequence: TGTGCCAGCAGCTTAATGGGTCTTAATGAAAAACTGTTTTTT.

The V and J genes are TRBV4-3 and TRBJ2-7; TRBD1 is a possible D gene (6 bases). This CDR3 region has 14 residues. The V gene lost 4 bases and the J gene lost 1 base, with 11 bases spanning the gap. Germline V gene data show CDR1 as LGHNA and CDR2 as YSLEER. CDR3 protein: CASSLRTESYEQYF. The DNA for the CDR3 is TGCGCCAGCAGCCTAAGGACAGAATCCTACGAGCAGTACTTC.

The CDR3 nucleotides are TGTGCCAGCAGCTTTTCGGGACAGGGGAATGGCTACACCTTC. Residues: CASSFSGQGNGYTF. V usage is TRBV27 and J usage is TRBJ1-2, with 10 bases identical to TRBD1. The germline V gene has CDR1 MNHEY and CDR2 SMNVEV (reference sequence). There are 14 residues in the CDR3. V trimming: 6 bases; J trimming: 6 bases; junction bases outside the gene matches: 7.

Points on this clone: Different DNA sequences within this sample yield the same CDR3. V is TRBV5-1 and J is TRBJ2-1; D call uncertain. CDR1 is SGHRS and CDR2 is YFSETQ in the germline V gene. V gave up 4 bases and J gave up 3 bases, with 5 bases separating them. The CDR3 has 12 residues. This CDR3 reads CASSPGYNEQFF. The CDR3 region has the DNA TGCGCCAGCAGCCCGGGCTACAATGAGCAGTTCTTC.

Concerning this clone itself: The same CDR3 arises from other DNA sequences in this sample as well. The chain uses TRBV5-1 and TRBJ2-2, with D perhaps TRBD2 (6 bases). Germline values: CDR1 SGHRS, CDR2 YFSETQ. This CDR3 contains 13 residues. Trimming took off 3 bases at V and 6 bases at J, with 9 bases between the two ends. For the CDR3, the DNA is TGCGCCAGCAGCTCCCCGGGGGCCGGGGAGCTGTTTTTT. Residues: CASSSPGAGELFF. The complete variable domain, with remaining parts taken from reference TRBV5-1 and TRBJ2-2, reads KAGVTQTPRYLIKTRGQQVTLSCSPISGHRSVSWYQQTPGQGLQFLFEYFSETQRNKGNFPGRFSGRQFSNSRSEMNVSTLELGDSALYLCASSSPGAGELFFGEGSRLTVL.

The chain is built from TRBV2 and TRBJ2-2; 7 bases align to TRBD1. The CDR3 spans 16 residues. Trimming at V came to 5 bases and at J to 0 bases, leaving 6 bases not matched to a gene. Germline CDR1 is SNHLY and CDR2 is FYNNEI. The CDR3 DNA sequence: TGTGCCAGCAGTCCGCAGGGGGTGGCGAACACCGGGGAGCTGTTTTTT. Amino acids: CASSPQGVANTGELFF.

Remarks on this clone: Other DNA sequences in this specimen translate into the identical CDR3. CDR3 protein: CAWSGGTYEQYF. The CDR3 DNA sequence: TGTGCCTGGAGCGGGGGTACGTACGAGCAGTACTTC. The rearrangement uses TRBV30 and TRBJ2-7; perhaps TRBD2 as D (6 bases). Trimming stripped 3 bases from V and 4 bases from J, with 10 bases between. Germline loops: CDR1 GTSNPN, CDR2 SVGIG (reference sequence). This CDR3 region has 12 residues.

This chain connects TRBV18 to TRBJ1-3; unclear D gene. The germline gives CDR1 KGHSH, CDR2 LQKENI. The CDR3 loop spans 16 amino acids. V dropped 3 bases and J dropped 0 bases, with 12 bases sitting between them. The chain's CDR3 is CASSPIRAHSGNTIYF. CDR3 nucleotide sequence: TGTGCCAGCTCACCGATAAGGGCACACTCTGGAAACACCATATATTTT.

This sequence joins TRBV7-8 and TRBJ1-4; TRBD1 might be the D (5 bases). V lost 5 bases and J lost 6, with 10 bases in between. Germline V gene lookup returns CDR1 SGHVS and CDR2 FQNEAQ. The CDR3 totals 13 residues. CDR3 in DNA: TGTGCCAGCAGCCCTGGGGGATATGAAAAACTGTTTTTT. Protein: CASSPGGYEKLFF.

This clone came up a few times. The rearrangement links TRBV6-5 to TRBJ1-1; tentative D call: TRBD1 (6 bases). The V gene's germline CDR1 is MNHEY and CDR2 SVGAGI. V shed 6 bases and J shed 0 bases, with 11 bases lying between them. The CDR3 is 14 amino acids. Written as DNA, the CDR3 is TGTGCCAGCAGCAGGACAGTCTTGAACACTGAAGCTTTCTTT. Translation: CASSRTVLNTEAFF.

This clone was observed at least ten times. The chain carries TRBV30 and TRBJ1-2; maybe TRBD1 (6 bases). The CDR3 runs 13 residues. Per germline, CDR1 GTSNPN and CDR2 SVGIG (reference sequence). V dropped 0 bases and J dropped 8 bases, with 13 bases sitting between them. As DNA, the CDR3 is TGTGCCTGGAGTGTAGGGGGGCCCTGGGGCTACACCTTC. Translating gives CAWSVGGPWGYTF.

The genes are TRBV6-2 or TRBV6-3 and TRBJ1-4; no clear D gene. The V end was cut by 0 bases, the J end by 13 bases, with 12 bases between. Germline V CDR1 and CDR2: MNHEY, SVGEGT. The CDR3 consists of 13 residues. DNA for the CDR3: TGTGCCAGCAGTTACTCCGGGCCGACCGGACTGTTTTTT. Translating it yields CASSYSGPTGLFF.

The chain's CDR3 is CASSSRWDSNQPQHF. The CDR3 region has the DNA TGTGCCAGCAGTTCGCGGTGGGATAGCAATCAGCCCCAGCATTTT. The rearrangement joins TRBV27 to TRBJ1-5; D is ambiguous. The CDR3 length is 15 residues. CDR1 is MNHEY, CDR2 SMNVEV, per germline (reference sequence). The V end was cut by 4 bases, the J end by 0 bases, with 10 bases between.

This sequence joins TRBV15 and TRBJ2-2; 10 bases match TRBD2. The CDR3 loop spans 15 amino acids. Germline V CDR1 and CDR2: LNHNV, YYDKDF (reference sequence). Trimming at V came to 6 bases and at J to 5 bases, leaving 6 bases not matched to a gene. The CDR3 region is CATRMLAGETGELFF. The CDR3 bases are TGTGCCACCAGGATGCTAGCGGGAGAAACCGGGGAGCTGTTTTTT.

V usage is TRBV19 and J usage is TRBJ1-2, with D possibly matching TRBD1 (6 bases). CDR3 length equals 17 residues. Trimming cost V 5 bases and J 2 bases, with 21 bases left between them. Germline V lookup: CDR1 LNHDA, CDR2 SQIVND (reference sequence). The CDR3 here is CASSGAPTDRTNYGYTF. Here the CDR3 DNA reads TGTGCCAGTAGTGGAGCCCCCACGGACAGAACCAACTATGGCTACACCTTC.

The chain employs TRBV5-8 and TRBJ2-5; 9 bases align to TRBD2. V shed 0 bases and J 4 bases; nucleotides not matched to a gene: 7. Germline CDR1 reads SGHTS; CDR2 reads YDEGEE. The CDR3 has 16 residues. CDR3 in amino acids: CASSLGEAGGGETQYF. The CDR3 DNA reads TGTGCCAGCAGCTTGGGAGAGGCGGGAGGGGGAGAGACCCAGTACTTC.

In its sample, this clone was seen once. The chain carries TRBV18 and TRBJ2-4, with D perhaps matching TRBD2 (6 bases). Trimming took 0 bases from V and 7 from J, leaving 10 bases between them. The CDR3 runs 14 residues. Per the germline V gene, CDR1 is KGHSH and CDR2 is LQKENI. The CDR3 loop is CASSPPALANIQYF. CDR3 DNA: TGTGCCAGCTCACCACCCGCGCTAGCGAACATTCAGTACTTC.

The genes are TRBV10-3 and TRBJ2-1; a weak D match, TRBD1 (5 bases). The V gene's germline CDR1 is ENHRY and CDR2 SYGVKD. Trimming took 0 bases from V and 8 from J, leaving 8 bases between them. The CDR3 sequence is 13 residues long. CDR3 bases: TGTGCCATCAGTGAGTCGGTAGGGGATGAGCAGTTCTTC. It codes for CAISESVGDEQFF.

The table lists this clone with a count of one. The J gene is TRBJ2-4, the V gene TRBV24-1; D remains ambiguous. The CDR3 spans 14 residues. From germline, CDR1 is KGHDR and CDR2 SFDVKD. V shed 4 bases and J shed 6 bases, with 12 bases lying between them. The DNA for the CDR3 is TGTGCCACCAGTGACGCCTCCTACTCAAACATTCAGTACTTC. Encoded protein: CATSDASYSNIQYF.

The chain uses TRBV7-3 and TRBJ2-5, with 7 bases identical to TRBD1. Looked up from germline, CDR1 is SGHTA and CDR2 is FQGTGA. The CDR3 sequence is 13 residues long. Germline trimming cut 5 bases from V and 5 bases from J; bases unmatched to any gene: 5. The CDR3 is CASSRDRMETQYF. The DNA for the CDR3 is TGTGCCAGCAGCCGGGACAGAATGGAGACCCAGTACTTC.

This chain uses TRBV6-1 with TRBJ2-2; possible D gene TRBD1, 6 bases. The CDR3 spans 14 residues. V lost 3 bases, J lost 8 bases, and 13 bases lay in between. Germline values: CDR1 MNHNS, CDR2 SASEGT. CDR3 sequence: CASSDHRVSGELFF. Written as DNA, the CDR3 is TGTGCCAGCAGTGACCACAGGGTTTCAGGGGAGCTGTTTTTT.

V gene TRBV7-6 combines with J gene TRBJ2-7; perhaps TRBD2 as D (6 bases). The CDR3 contains 13 residues. Deletions cut 8 bases from V and 6 bases from J, with 17 bases between. Per the germline V gene, CDR1 is SGHVS and CDR2 is FNYEAQ. CDR3 sequence reads: CASLLNGGGEQYF. In DNA, the CDR3 is TGTGCCAGCCTTTTAAATGGGGGAGGCGAGCAGTACTTC.

J is TRBJ2-6 and V is TRBV7-2; D not certain. CDR1 SGHTA and CDR2 FQGNSA come from the germline V gene. Between the trimmed V and J ends, which lost 0 bases and 2 bases, there was a span of 5 bases. The CDR3 extends over 15 amino acids. The CDR3 is CASSLAGPGANVLTF. The CDR3 DNA reads TGTGCCAGCAGCTTAGCAGGCCCTGGGGCCAACGTCCTGACTTTC.

This rearrangement joins TRBV7-2 to TRBJ1-1; D ambiguous. The germline V gene has CDR1 SGHTA and CDR2 FQGNSA. V was trimmed by 1 base and J by 1 base, leaving 10 bases between them. CDR3 length: 15 amino acids. Here the CDR3 DNA reads TGTGCCAGCAGCTTAGTGGGGTTGGCGAACACTGAAGCTTTCTTT. It codes for CASSLVGLANTEAFF.

The chain combines TRBV3-1 (or the pseudogene TRBV3-2) with TRBJ1-4; TRBD1 matches at 8 bases. The CDR3 consists of 14 residues. Trimming took 5 bases from V and 5 from J; bases not matched to a gene: 4. Germline CDR1 and CDR2: LGHDT and YNNKEL (reference sequence). CDR3 sequence (DNA): TGTGCCAGCAGCTCCCGGGACAGGAATGAAAAACTGTTTTTT. Translating gives CASSSRDRNEKLFF.

The J gene is TRBJ1-6, the V gene TRBV5-8, with 7 bases matching TRBD1. Per the germline V gene, CDR1 is SGHTS and CDR2 is YDEGEE. This CDR3 has 14 residues. Trimming removed 4 bases from V and 8 bases from J; junction bases left unmatched: 6. CDR3 in amino acids: CASSLGQKDSPLHF. The CDR3 DNA reads as TGTGCCAGCAGCCTGGGACAGAAAGATTCACCCCTCCACTTT.

The CDR3 bases are TGTGCTAGTGGTTTTACCGGGGCAGAGACCCAGTACTTC. Translation: CASGFTGAETQYF. The chain recombines TRBV12-5 with TRBJ2-5; tentatively, D is TRBD1 or TRBD2 (5 bases each). V lost 3 bases and J 4 bases, leaving 9 bases between the germline ends. Germline V gives CDR1 LGHNT, CDR2 FRNRAP. The CDR3 has 13 residues.

The chain couples TRBV30 to TRBJ2-5; possible D gene TRBD1, 5 bases. CDR1 is GTSNPN and CDR2 is SVGIG in the germline V gene (reference sequence). The CDR3 covers 15 residues. Trimming took off 0 bases at V and 3 bases at J, with 14 bases between the two ends. CDR3 amino acids: CAWSVLRQKKETQYF. The CDR3 nucleotides read TGTGCCTGGAGTGTACTGAGACAGAAAAAAGAGACCCAGTACTTC.

Only one count was recorded for this clone. The gene calls are TRBV3-1 (or the pseudogene TRBV3-2) and TRBJ2-7; TRBD1 might be the D (5 bases). The CDR3 extends over 16 amino acids. Germline CDR1 LGHDT, CDR2 YNNKEL (reference sequence). Trimming took 4 bases from V and 5 from J, leaving 21 bases between them. The CDR3 here is CASSPIHKGRGDEQYF. In nucleotides, the CDR3 is TGTGCCAGCAGCCCTATTCATAAGGGGCGCGGTGACGAGCAGTACTTC.

The V call is TRBV24-1, the J call TRBJ2-1; 8 bases line up with TRBD2. The junction had 5 bases not matched to a gene; V was cut back by 3 bases and J by 5 bases. CDR1 KGHDR and CDR2 SFDVKD come from the germline V gene. The CDR3 is 15 residues long. CDR3 in amino acids: CATSDTSGRNNEQFF. The CDR3 DNA follows: TGTGCCACCAGTGATACTAGCGGTCGGAACAATGAGCAGTTCTTC.

V is TRBV19 and J is TRBJ1-1; no firm D call. The V and J ends lost 3 bases and 5 bases respectively, with 16 bases between them. Germline CDR1 reads LNHDA; CDR2 reads SQIVND (reference sequence). The length of the CDR3 is 15 residues. CDR3 protein: CASSMGSLGGTEAFF. CDR3 DNA sequence: TGTGCCAGTAGTATGGGATCTTTGGGTGGTACTGAAGCTTTCTTT.

J is TRBJ2-6 and V is TRBV15; D possibly corresponds to TRBD1 (7 bases). V lost 9 bases and J 0 bases, leaving 15 bases between the germline ends. Germline-derived CDR1 and CDR2 are LNHNV and YYDKDF (reference sequence). The CDR3 is made up of 16 amino acids. This CDR3 reads CATSGGQSSGANVLTF. The CDR3 DNA reads as TGTGCCACGTCAGGGGGGCAGAGCTCTGGGGCCAACGTCCTGACTTTC.